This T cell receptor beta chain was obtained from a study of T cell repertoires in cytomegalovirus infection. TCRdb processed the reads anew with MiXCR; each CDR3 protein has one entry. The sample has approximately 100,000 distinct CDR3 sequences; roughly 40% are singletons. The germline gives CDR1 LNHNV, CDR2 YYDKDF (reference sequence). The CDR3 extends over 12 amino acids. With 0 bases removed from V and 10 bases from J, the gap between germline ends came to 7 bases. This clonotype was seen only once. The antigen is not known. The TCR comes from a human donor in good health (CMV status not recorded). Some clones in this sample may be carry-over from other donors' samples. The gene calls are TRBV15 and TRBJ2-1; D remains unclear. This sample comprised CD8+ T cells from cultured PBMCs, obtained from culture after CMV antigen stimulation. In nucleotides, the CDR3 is TGTGCCACCAGCAGAGATCTCGACGAGCAGTTCTTC. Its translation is CATSRDLDEQFF.